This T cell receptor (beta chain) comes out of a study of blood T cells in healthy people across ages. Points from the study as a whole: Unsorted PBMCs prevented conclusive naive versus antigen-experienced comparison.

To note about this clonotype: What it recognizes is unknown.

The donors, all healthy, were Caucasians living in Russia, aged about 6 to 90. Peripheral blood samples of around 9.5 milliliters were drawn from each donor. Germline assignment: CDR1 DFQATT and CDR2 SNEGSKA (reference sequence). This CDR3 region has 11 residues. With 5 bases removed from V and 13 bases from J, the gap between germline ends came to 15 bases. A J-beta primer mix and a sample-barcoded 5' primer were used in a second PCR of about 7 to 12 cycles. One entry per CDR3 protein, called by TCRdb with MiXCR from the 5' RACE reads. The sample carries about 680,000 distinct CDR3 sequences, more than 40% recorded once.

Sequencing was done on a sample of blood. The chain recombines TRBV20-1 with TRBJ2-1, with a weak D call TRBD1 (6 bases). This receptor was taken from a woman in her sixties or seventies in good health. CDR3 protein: CSAGQQETQFF. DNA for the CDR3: TGCAGTGCTGGACAGCAAGAGACCCAGTTCTTC.